In this sample, the clone carrying this TCR beta chain turned up a few times. Produced via immunoSEQ multiplex PCR; TCRdb's table is partial and in-frame only. The sample holds fewer than 450,000 clones, roughly 84% seen once. The data were taken from a study of blood T cell repertoires in COVID-19. The germline gives CDR1 SGHTS, CDR2 YDEGEE. The CDR3 has 18 residues. Losses at the gene ends were 3 bases for V and 6 bases for J; bases not matched to a gene: 15. Cohort 3 donors were reported recovered after two negative PCRs, clearance, or symptom resolution. The material sequenced was PBMCs or T cells enriched from blood (not recorded which). This chain connects TRBV5-8 to TRBJ1-5, with 10 bases lining up with TRBD1. The sequence derives from a woman aged 25-40 years who had recovered from COVID-19. CDR3 bases: TGTGCCAGCAGCTCCGACCCAAGGGACAGGGGCGACGGTCAGCCCCAGCATTTT. It codes for CASSSDPRDRGDGQPQHF.